Listed here are 14 T cell receptor beta chains from one sample, sequenced in a study of cytomegalovirus exposure and HLA in healthy donors. Vbeta (60) and Jbeta (13) primers were used in the PCR. TCRdb's copy holds only in-frame clones and misses some; the assay was immunoSEQ multiplex PCR. The sample includes more than 95,000 clones, more than 80% seen only once; the top ten take roughly 9.6%. Sequencing input: PBMCs. These receptors originate from a man aged 30 to 45 in good health and CMV-seropositive.

The chain uses TRBV7-3 and TRBJ1-2, with a possible D match to TRBD1 (5 bases). V was cut by 0 bases and J by 5 bases, with 7 bases left in between. Germline CDR1 SGHTA, CDR2 FQGTGA. The CDR3 has 13 residues. CDR3 protein: CASSLTSGYGYTF. CDR3 nucleotides: TGTGCCAGCAGCTTAACGTCAGGGTATGGCTACACCTTC. Complete variable domain (other parts from reference TRBV7-3 and TRBJ1-2): GAGVSQTPSNKVTEKGKYVELRCDPISGHTALYWYRQSLGQGPEFLIYFQGTGAADDSGLPNDRFFAVRPEGSVSTLKIQRTERGDSAVYLCASSLTSGYGYTFGSGTRLTVV.

The chain employs TRBV5-1 and TRBJ1-6; 9 nucleotides align to TRBD1. CDR3 size: 18 residues. J gave up 8 bases and V 1 base, and 13 bases lay outside the gene matches. Germline lookup yields CDR1 SGHRS and CDR2 YFSETQ. The CDR3 DNA reads as TGCGCCAGCAGCTTGCAGGCGGGACAGGGTTGGAAGGATTCACCCCTCCACTTT. This sequence encodes CASSLQAGQGWKDSPLHF.

This clone has only a few counts. The chain is built from TRBV27 and TRBJ2-2; the D gene is possibly TRBD1 (6 bases). Germline CDR1 reads MNHEY; CDR2 reads SMNVEV (reference sequence). This CDR3 is 16 amino acids long. Trimming shortened V by 2 bases and J by 0 bases, and 10 bases separated the two germline ends. CDR3 region: CASSLDRRTNTGELFF. The CDR3, as DNA: TGTGCCAGCAGTTTAGACAGGCGAACGAACACCGGGGAGCTGTTTTTT.

J is TRBJ1-3 and V is TRBV12-5; 7 nucleotides align to TRBD1. Per germline, CDR1 LGHNT and CDR2 FRNRAP. J was trimmed by 4 bases and V by 0 bases; bases with no gene match: 15. CDR3 length equals 19 residues. CDR3 nucleotide sequence: TGTGCTAGTGGTTTGGTACGAGACAGGGAGAAGAGTCCCGGAAACACCATATATTTT. Translating it yields CASGLVRDREKSPGNTIYF.

The chain uses TRBV25-1 and TRBJ1-1, with D hard to call. Germline CDR1 is MGHDK and CDR2 is SYGVNS. The CDR3 consists of 13 residues. V lost 3 bases to trimming and J lost 6 bases, with 11 bases between them. In DNA, the CDR3 is TGTGCCAGCAGTGAGACCGAGGTGGCTGAAGCTTTCTTT. Protein: CASSETEVAEAFF.

This chain joins TRBV2 and TRBJ1-5; D is possibly TRBD1 (5 bases). The CDR3 consists of 13 residues. The V and J ends lost 5 bases and 2 bases respectively, with 7 bases between them. CDR1 SNHLY and CDR2 FYNNEI come from the germline V gene. CDR3 in DNA: TGTGCCAGCAGTCCACAGGGCAATCAGCCCCAGCATTTT. Protein: CASSPQGNQPQHF.

This clone was seen once. The chain links TRBV5-6 to TRBJ1-3, with D perhaps matching TRBD1 (5 bases). The CDR3 is made up of 15 amino acids. Germline V gene sequence: CDR1 SGHDT, CDR2 YYEEEE. Trimming cost V 7 bases and J 2 bases, with 16 bases left between them. The CDR3 loop is CASGPGPGPGNTIYF. CDR3 in DNA: TGTGCCAGCGGACCTGGCCCAGGGCCTGGAAACACCATATATTTT.

This clone was detected once. V usage is TRBV6-1 and J usage is TRBJ2-7; 10 bases line up with TRBD2. The CDR3 consists of 13 residues. CDR1 MNHNS and CDR2 SASEGT come from the germline V gene. CDR3 protein: CYRAGLAILGQYF. The CDR3 DNA reads as TGTTACCGAGCGGGACTAGCGATCTTGGGGCAGTACTTC.

The chain has TRBV19 and TRBJ2-7; 15 nucleotides agree with TRBD2. Germline V gene sequence: CDR1 LNHDA, CDR2 SQIVND (reference sequence). J lost 6 bases, V lost 6 bases, and 9 bases had no gene match. The CDR3 is 16 residues long. CDR3 nucleotide sequence: TGTGCCAGTAGAGGTGGGACTAGCGGGGGGTCCAGCGAGCAGTACTTC. Translating it yields CASRGGTSGGSSEQYF. Full variable domain (outside the CDR3, taken from reference TRBV19 and TRBJ2-7): DGGITQSPKYLFRKEGQNVTLSCEQNLNHDAMYWYRQDPGQGLRLIYYSQIVNDFQKGDIAEGYSVSREKKESFPLTVTSAQKNPTAFYLCASRGGTSGGSSEQYFGPGTRLTVT.

The chain uses TRBV5-1 and TRBJ1-1; D is perhaps TRBD1 (5 bases). Trimming took off 0 bases at V and 6 bases at J, with 9 bases between the two ends. This CDR3 is 13 amino acids long. The V gene's germline CDR1 is SGHRS and CDR2 YFSETQ. The CDR3 protein is CASSLEGGAEAFF. The CDR3 coding sequence is TGCGCCAGCAGCTTGGAAGGAGGGGCTGAAGCTTTCTTT.

J is TRBJ2-5 and V is TRBV4-1; 8 bases map to TRBD2. The last part of the DNA fits TRBJ2-7 better; the J call may be wrong. The germline gives CDR1 MGHRA, CDR2 YSYEKL. This CDR3 is 17 amino acids long. Here the CDR3 DNA reads TGCGCCAGCAGCCAAGATAGACGGGGGGGCCTCTCCTACGAGCAGTACTTC. It yields the protein CASSQDRRGGLSYEQYF.

To note about this clone: Other DNA sequences in the same sample also yield this CDR3. The chain employs TRBV19 and TRBJ2-7, with 10 bases aligning to TRBD1. This CDR3 is 15 amino acids long. J gave up 5 bases and V 4 bases, and 8 bases lay outside the gene matches. The germline V gene has CDR1 LNHDA and CDR2 SQIVND (reference sequence). CDR3 in amino acids: CASSRWTGGRNEQYF. In DNA form, the CDR3 reads TGTGCCAGTAGTAGATGGACAGGGGGAAGGAACGAGCAGTACTTC.

V and J are TRBV11-3 and TRBJ2-5; TRBD2 agrees at 13 bases. Unmatched junction bases numbered 1, after V lost 4 bases and J lost 2 bases. The germline gives CDR1 SGHNT, CDR2 YENEEA. The CDR3 is made up of 15 amino acids. The CDR3 region is CASSSGLAGQETQYF. As DNA, the CDR3 is TGTGCCAGCAGCTCGGGACTAGCGGGGCAAGAGACCCAGTACTTC.

This chain uses TRBV9 with TRBJ2-7; D possibly corresponds to TRBD2 (7 bases). CDR1 is SGDLS, CDR2 YYNGEE, per germline. The CDR3 has 15 amino acids. Between the trimmed V and J ends, which lost 3 bases and 3 bases, there was a span of 16 bases. CDR3 sequence: CASSGGPGGHYEQYF. The DNA for the CDR3 is TGTGCCAGCAGCGGAGGCCCGGGGGGCCACTACGAGCAGTACTTC.